Presented here are 21 T cell receptor beta chains from one specimen sequenced in a study of T-cell memory formation after mild COVID-19. A single record per CDR3 protein comes from TCRdb applying MiXCR to the 5' RACE reads. The profile shows 250,000 to 350,000 distinct CDR3 sequences, approximately 19% of them singletons. The sequencing input was PBMCs or a T cell subset sorted from them (not recorded which). These receptor sequences come from a man between 18 and 29 years old who had mild COVID-19 (a few samples of this study predate the infection). Cell type and time point are not known.

This clonotype was found a few times. The V call is TRBV28, the J call TRBJ2-7; 8 positions agree with TRBD1. From germline, CDR1 is MDHEN and CDR2 SYDVKM. The CDR3 runs to 13 residues. The junction had 2 bases not matched to a gene; V was cut back by 4 bases and J by 3 bases. The CDR3 sequence is CASSSDRVYEQYV. Here the CDR3 DNA reads TGTGCCAGCAGTTCGGACAGGGTCTACGAGCAGTACGTC.

This clonotype was seen only a few times. The chain is built from TRBV7-2 and TRBJ2-3, with 8 positions matching TRBD1. J lost 5 bases, V lost 1 base, and 11 bases had no gene match. From germline, CDR1 is SGHTA and CDR2 FQGNSA. The CDR3 extends over 17 amino acids. The CDR3 protein is CASSLGEPGGSRDTQYF. The DNA for the CDR3 is TGTGCCAGCAGCTTAGGGGAACCAGGGGGCTCGAGAGATACGCAGTATTTT.

A few counts support this clonotype. The gene calls are TRBV7-2 and TRBJ1-1; D not resolved. Trimming pared 10 bases from V and 1 base from J, leaving 13 bases between. Germline CDR1 reads SGHTA; CDR2 reads FQGNSA. There are 13 residues in the CDR3. The CDR3 protein is CAIKRSKNTEAFF. In nucleotides, the CDR3 is TGTGCCATCAAACGGTCTAAGAACACTGAAGCTTTCTTT.

V is TRBV6-2 or TRBV6-3 and J is TRBJ1-1; perhaps TRBD1 as D (5 bases). V lost 4 bases to trimming and J lost 4 bases, with 13 bases between them. This CDR3 is built from 14 residues. In germline, CDR1 is MNHEY, CDR2 SVGEGT. CDR3 sequence: CASSFTTGGTEAFF. CDR3 sequence (DNA): TGTGCCAGCAGTTTTACTACGGGGGGCACTGAAGCTTTCTTT.

The chain couples TRBV18 to TRBJ2-3; D gene ambiguous. This CDR3 is built from 14 residues. The V end was cut by 2 bases, the J end by 4 bases, with 10 bases between. CDR1 and CDR2 (germline): KGHSH, LQKENI. The CDR3 coding sequence is TGTGCCAGCTCACCAGGCCCCACTCCAGATACGCAGTATTTT. Amino acids: CASSPGPTPDTQYF.

This clonotype was recorded a few times. The chain employs TRBV11-2 and TRBJ2-3, with D possibly called TRBD1 or TRBD2 (5 bases each). Trimming removed 4 bases from V and 3 bases from J, with 11 bases in between. CDR3 size: 14 residues. Germline CDR1 is SGHAT and CDR2 is FQNNGV. In DNA form, the CDR3 reads TGTGCCAGCAGCTCCAGGGAGTGGACAGATACGCAGTATTTT. Translating it yields CASSSREWTDTQYF. The whole variable domain, remainder taken from reference TRBV11-2 and TRBJ2-3, is EAGVAQSPRYKIIEKRQSVAFWCNPISGHATLYWYQQILGQGPKLLIQFQNNGVVDDSQLPKDRFSAERLKGVDSTLKIQPAKLEDSAVYLCASSSREWTDTQYFGPGTRLTVL.

The chain joins TRBV27 to TRBJ2-5, with D hard to call. The V and J ends lost 6 bases and 0 bases respectively, with 20 bases between them. Germline CDR1 is MNHEY and CDR2 is SMNVEV (reference sequence). The CDR3 is 17 amino acids. The CDR3 bases are TGTGCCAGCAGAGCTCAACCGACCCTGGGGTACCAAGAGACCCAGTACTTC. Translated: CASRAQPTLGYQETQYF.

V gene TRBV6-2 or TRBV6-3 combines with J gene TRBJ1-2, with D perhaps TRBD1 (5 bases). The CDR3 contains 15 residues. Trimming stripped 6 bases from V and 7 bases from J, with 21 bases between. The germline V gene encodes CDR1 MNHEY and CDR2 SVGEGT. The CDR3 bases are TGTGCCAGCAGGCCCCGGGGGAGCATCTTCTCTGGCTACACCTTC. This translates into CASRPRGSIFSGYTF.

This sequence joins TRBV5-4 and TRBJ2-5; tentatively, D is TRBD1 (6 bases). Germline CDR1 is SGHNT and CDR2 is YYREEE (reference sequence). This CDR3 has 14 amino acids. The V gene lost 3 bases and the J gene lost 4 bases, with 13 bases spanning the gap. In nucleotides, the CDR3 is TGTGCCAGCAGCTCAGGGGCCCGCGGAGAGACCCAGTACTTC. This encodes CASSSGARGETQYF.

Only a few counts were recorded for this clonotype. The rearrangement uses TRBV18 and TRBJ1-2; D call uncertain. V lost 3 bases and J lost 4, with 9 bases in between. This CDR3 is built from 13 residues. From germline, CDR1 is KGHSH and CDR2 LQKENI. This CDR3 is CASSPESAYGYTF. In nucleotides, the CDR3 is TGTGCCAGCTCACCGGAATCAGCCTATGGCTACACCTTC.

This clonotype was picked up a small number of times. The genes are TRBV20-1 and TRBJ1-2; D is possibly TRBD1 (6 bases). The V gene's germline CDR1 is DFQATT and CDR2 SNEGSKA (reference sequence). V lost 5 bases and J 7 bases, leaving 23 bases between the germline ends. This CDR3 has 15 residues. The CDR3 nucleotides read TGCAGTGCTGCCATGTACTCCCAGGGGATCTCTGGCTACACCTTC. Translated, it gives CSAAMYSQGISGYTF.

This chain joins TRBV29-1 and TRBJ2-7; 13 bases map to TRBD2. CDR1 is SQVTM and CDR2 is ANQGSEA in the germline V gene. The CDR3 sequence is 15 residues long. The V gene end was trimmed by 7 bases and the J gene end by 4 bases; junction bases not matched to a gene: 10. CDR3 loop: CSAKRTSGGTYEQYF. The CDR3 DNA reads as TGCAGCGCAAAGAGGACTAGCGGGGGTACGTACGAGCAGTACTTC.

The chain links TRBV7-2 to TRBJ2-1; D unclear. The CDR3 is 15 residues long. V was shortened by 2 bases and J by 0 bases, with 8 bases between the two germline ends. CDR1 and CDR2 from the germline V gene are SGHTA and FQGNSA. Here the CDR3 reads CASSLSSYSYNEQFF. CDR3 coding DNA: TGTGCCAGCAGCTTAAGTAGTTACTCCTACAATGAGCAGTTCTTC.

This clonotype was counted only a few times. This chain uses TRBV20-1 with TRBJ1-2, with TRBD1 as a possible D gene (5 bases). Deletions cut 1 base from V and 5 bases from J, with 17 bases between. This CDR3 has 15 residues. From germline, CDR1 is DFQATT and CDR2 SNEGSKA (reference sequence). The CDR3 sequence is CSARVNSPGGYGYTF. CDR3 nucleotide sequence: TGCAGTGCTAGAGTCAACAGTCCGGGGGGATATGGCTACACCTTC.

This sequence joins TRBV20-1 and TRBJ1-4; tentative D call: TRBD1 (5 bases). Trimming removed 6 bases at V and 10 bases at J, with 21 bases between. Germline V gene sequence: CDR1 DFQATT, CDR2 SNEGSKA (reference sequence). This CDR3 region has 14 residues. The DNA of the CDR3 is TGCAGTGCCACCCCCGCCAGGGCCGGTGGAAAACTGTTTTTT. This sequence encodes CSATPARAGGKLFF.

Ten or more counts support this clonotype. The V gene is TRBV5-6, the J gene TRBJ1-1; D possibly corresponds to TRBD1 (5 bases). The CDR3 is 15 residues long. The V end was cut by 6 bases, the J end by 6 bases, with 21 bases between. CDR1 is SGHDT and CDR2 is YYEEEE in the germline V gene. DNA of the CDR3: TGTGCCAGCACCCCTCGTTTTAGACCAGGGTCTGAAGCTTTCTTT. Translation gives CASTPRFRPGSEAFF.

This chain links TRBV5-5 with TRBJ1-5; D unclear. There are 16 residues in the CDR3. Deletions cut 0 bases from V and 1 base from J, with 11 bases between. The germline gives CDR1 SGHKS, CDR2 YYEKEE (reference sequence). CDR3 loop: CASSLVMTGSNQPQHF. The CDR3, as DNA: TGTGCCAGCAGCTTGGTTATGACGGGGAGCAATCAGCCCCAGCATTTT.

This clonotype has only one observation. The chain combines TRBV18 with TRBJ1-1; TRBD1 might be the D (5 bases). The CDR3 is 16 amino acids. Germline loops: CDR1 KGHSH, CDR2 LQKENI. Deletions cut 3 bases from V and 3 bases from J, with 17 bases between. The CDR3 here is CASSPGGRGGDTEAFF. The CDR3 coding sequence is TGTGCCAGCTCACCTGGGGGAAGGGGAGGAGACACTGAAGCTTTCTTT.

V usage is TRBV29-1 and J usage is TRBJ1-4, with 11 bases fitting TRBD1. Germline CDR1 is SQVTM and CDR2 is ANQGSEA. This CDR3 region has 14 residues. Trimming took 6 bases from V and 5 from J; bases not matched to a gene: 5. Here the CDR3 DNA reads TGCAGCGTCACTGGACAGGGGGCGAATGAAAAACTGTTTTTT. It codes for CSVTGQGANEKLFF. Together with reference TRBV29-1 and TRBJ1-4, the CDR3 gives the full variable domain: SAVISQKPSRDICQRGTSLTIQCQVDSQVTMMFWYRQQPGQSLTLIATANQGSEATYESGFVIDKFPISRPNLTFSTLTVSNMSPEDSSIYLCSVTGQGANEKLFFGSGTQLSVL.

This chain uses TRBV7-2 with TRBJ2-2, with D uncertain. CDR3 length equals 12 residues. The germline gives CDR1 SGHTA, CDR2 FQGNSA. With 3 bases removed from V and 8 bases from J, the gap between germline ends came to 7 bases. As DNA, the CDR3 is TGTGCCAGCAGCTTCCGGTGGGGGGAGCTGTTTTTT. Translated, it gives CASSFRWGELFF.

The chain joins TRBV5-6 to TRBJ2-7, with D hard to call. Trimming shortened V by 1 base and J by 2 bases, and 10 bases separated the two germline ends. The CDR3 is 14 amino acids. In germline, CDR1 is SGHDT, CDR2 YYEEEE. The CDR3 reads CASSLSGRPYEQYV. The CDR3 coding sequence is TGTGCCAGCAGCTTGTCCGGGCGCCCCTACGAGCAGTACGTC.